One and the same sample provided the 23 T cell receptor beta chains below, sequenced in a study of T cells after yellow fever vaccination. In TCRdb, the 5' RACE reads were re-called with MiXCR into one record per CDR3 protein. The sample records some 600,000 distinct CDR3 sequences, more than 9% being singletons. Sequencing was performed on PBMCs, taken on the day of the yellow fever booster vaccination. These receptors came from a man under 40 who received the YFV17D yellow fever vaccine.

There are a few counts of this clonotype. The gene calls are TRBV27 and TRBJ2-5; 7 bases agree with TRBD1. Germline V gene data show CDR1 as MNHEY and CDR2 as SMNVEV (reference sequence). The CDR3 totals 14 residues. V trimming: 6 bases; J trimming: 1 base; junction bases outside the gene matches: 5. The CDR3 region is CASRVEGAQETQYF. The CDR3 bases are TGTGCCAGCAGGGTTGAGGGGGCCCAAGAGACCCAGTACTTC.

This clonotype has a handful of counts. The rearrangement joins TRBV20-1 to TRBJ2-5; D uncertain. Trimming cost V 3 bases and J 4 bases, with 15 bases left between them. Germline values: CDR1 DFQATT, CDR2 SNEGSKA (reference sequence). The CDR3 is made up of 14 amino acids. The CDR3 DNA follows: TGCAGTGCTAGGCGGCGTTCGTTGGTAGAGACCCAGTACTTC. This codes for CSARRRSLVETQYF.

A few counts support this clonotype. The V gene is TRBV7-9, the J gene TRBJ1-1; 8 positions match TRBD1. V gave up 0 bases and J gave up 4 bases; unmatched junction bases: 4. Germline assignment: CDR1 SEHNR and CDR2 FQNEAQ (reference sequence). The CDR3 loop spans 15 amino acids. DNA for the CDR3: TGTGCCAGCAGCTTAGCCCAGGGGGCCCTCACTGAAGCTTTCTTT. Its protein is CASSLAQGALTEAFF.

This clonotype was found many times. The chain couples TRBV11-2 to TRBJ2-7; tentatively, D is TRBD1 or TRBD2 (6 bases each). V lost 7 bases and J lost 1, with 11 bases in between. The CDR3 consists of 13 residues. Germline loops: CDR1 SGHAT, CDR2 FQNNGV. The CDR3 DNA reads as TGTGCCAGCACTCCGGGGGCATCCTACGAGCAGTACTTC. This sequence encodes CASTPGASYEQYF.

The rearrangement links TRBV7-2 to TRBJ2-1, with TRBD1 matching over 7 bases. Trimming cost V 5 bases and J 0 bases; bases outside gene matches: 7. Germline V gives CDR1 SGHTA, CDR2 FQGNSA. The CDR3 is made up of 16 amino acids. CDR3 region: CASSKQGQLSYNEQFF. Here the CDR3 DNA reads TGTGCCAGCAGCAAACAGGGACAGCTCTCCTACAATGAGCAGTTCTTC.

The chain recombines TRBV7-2 with TRBJ2-1; the match to TRBD1 covers 9 bases. Germline CDR1 reads SGHTA; CDR2 reads FQGNSA. V was pared by 11 bases and J by 3 bases, with 8 bases of the junction left unmatched. The CDR3 runs to 14 residues. The CDR3 region has the DNA TGTGCCGGATCCAAGACAGGGGGCTACAATGAGCAGTTCTTC. This codes for CAGSKTGGYNEQFF.

The V call is TRBV5-6, the J call TRBJ1-2; D gene uncertain. The CDR3 runs to 14 residues. Per germline, CDR1 SGHDT and CDR2 YYEEEE. The ends were cut back, 4 bases at V and 1 base at J, with 11 bases in the middle. The chain's CDR3 is CASSLGRINYGYTF. Written as DNA, the CDR3 is TGTGCCAGCAGCCTCGGACGGATTAACTATGGCTACACCTTC.

This clonotype was picked up a small number of times. The chain carries TRBV6-1 and TRBJ2-7; D is unclear. Germline V gives CDR1 MNHNS, CDR2 SASEGT. The CDR3 is 13 amino acids. V was pared by 6 bases and J by 1 base, with 10 bases between. The CDR3 DNA is TGTGCCAGCAGATTTCATGGTTCCTACGAGCAGTACTTC. This translates into CASRFHGSYEQYF.

Written as DNA, the CDR3 is TGCAGCGGCAAGACAGGAAGTGGCGAGCAGTTCTTC. It translates to CSGKTGSGEQFF. The chain joins TRBV29-1 to TRBJ2-1, with D possibly being TRBD1 (6 bases). From germline, CDR1 is SQVTM and CDR2 ANQGSEA. Deletions cut 7 bases from V and 10 bases from J, with 17 bases between. CDR3 length: 12 amino acids.

This clonotype came up a few times. The rearrangement joins TRBV21-1 to TRBJ2-3. TRBV21-1 is annotated as a pseudogene. The CDR3 is 11 amino acids. The DNA of the CDR3 is TGTGCCAGCAGGGGATTCGCTACGCAGTATTTT. It codes for CASRGFATQYF.

About this clonotype: This may come from a read error, since a much larger clone is one base off. V and J are TRBV27 and TRBJ2-2; TRBD2 might be the D (5 bases). This CDR3 is 14 amino acids long. Trimming pared 4 bases from V and 5 bases from J, leaving 11 bases between. From germline, CDR1 is MNHEY and CDR2 SMNVEV (reference sequence). CDR3 sequence (DNA): TGTGCCAGCAGTTCACTCGGCGGGACCGGGGAGCTGTTTTTT. Protein sequence: CASSSLGGTGELFF.

On this clonotype itself: One junction end does not reproduce the germline sequence, and a read error may be involved. The chain employs TRBV19 and TRBJ1-5, with D perhaps matching TRBD1 (6 bases). The CDR3 extends over 13 amino acids. Germline lookup yields CDR1 LNHDA and CDR2 SQIVND (reference sequence). CDR3 sequence reads: CASTPGEGGPRDF. The CDR3 DNA is TGTGCCAGTACTCCCGGAGAAGGGGGACCCCGGGATTTT.

The genes are TRBV28 and TRBJ2-1, with 8 nucleotides matching TRBD1. V was pared by 7 bases and J by 8 bases, with 10 bases of the junction left unmatched. CDR1 and CDR2 (germline): MDHEN, SYDVKM. The CDR3 has 14 residues. The CDR3 sequence is CASTRPGGVYEQFF. CDR3 sequence (DNA): TGTGCCAGCACCCGGCCAGGGGGCGTCTATGAGCAGTTCTTC.

This clonotype was counted only a few times. The genes are TRBV3-1 and TRBJ2-5, with 9 nucleotides matching TRBD2. The CDR3 sequence is 13 residues long. CDR1 and CDR2 (germline): LGHDT, YNNKEL (reference sequence). V lost 10 bases to trimming and J lost 1 base; unmatched junction nucleotides: 4. The CDR3 DNA is TGTGCCACGCGGGGGGGGTTCCAAGAGACCCAGTACTTC. Its translation is CATRGGFQETQYF.

This clonotype appeared a few times. The rearrangement joins TRBV3-1 to TRBJ2-7; 15 nucleotides align to TRBD2. The CDR3 runs 15 residues. The V gene end was trimmed by 4 bases and the J gene end by 7 bases; junction bases not matched to a gene: 5. The V gene's germline CDR1 is LGHDT and CDR2 YNNKEL (reference sequence). The DNA of the CDR3 is TGTGCCAGCAGCCCCGGGACTAGCGGGAGGCTGGAGCAGTACTTC. Amino acids: CASSPGTSGRLEQYF.

This clonotype turned up a few times. The chain recombines TRBV28 with TRBJ2-3, with D unresolved. The CDR3 sequence is 15 residues long. Trimming stripped 5 bases from V and 6 bases from J, with 18 bases between. Germline lookup yields CDR1 MDHEN and CDR2 SYDVKM. The CDR3 region has the DNA TGTGCCAGCAGTCCCCCGTCCAGGCCTGTGGATACGCAGTATTTT. Translation gives CASSPPSRPVDTQYF.

In its sample, this clonotype was seen a few times. The V gene is TRBV7-9, the J gene TRBJ1-6, with D maybe TRBD1 (6 bases). Between the trimmed V and J ends, which lost 5 bases and 6 bases, there was a span of 14 bases. CDR1 is SEHNR, CDR2 FQNEAQ, per germline (reference sequence). CDR3 size: 15 residues. In DNA form, the CDR3 reads TGTGCCAGCAGCCCACAAACAGGGATTAATTCACCCCTCCACTTT. It yields the protein CASSPQTGINSPLHF.

This clonotype appeared a few times. This chain uses TRBV4-3 with TRBJ1-3; D call uncertain. Germline V gene lookup returns CDR1 LGHNA and CDR2 YSLEER. V dropped 0 bases and J dropped 14 bases, with 17 bases sitting between them. The CDR3 runs 14 residues. This CDR3 is CASSQDRSAAQVYF. The CDR3 DNA reads TGCGCCAGCAGCCAAGACCGGTCGGCAGCCCAAGTATATTTT.

This clonotype was detected only a few times. The J gene is TRBJ1-3, the V gene TRBV5-1; D possibly corresponds to TRBD1 (5 bases). Per germline, CDR1 SGHRS and CDR2 YFSETQ. The CDR3 totals 15 residues. Trimming removed 4 bases at V and 7 bases at J, with 18 bases between. The CDR3 sequence is CASSPTRDSRNTIYF. The CDR3 bases are TGCGCCAGCAGCCCTACACGGGACTCGAGGAACACCATATATTTT.

Only a few counts were recorded for this clonotype. The J gene is TRBJ2-1, the V gene TRBV5-5, with D perhaps matching TRBD2 (6 bases). This CDR3 contains 15 residues. V lost 2 bases and J 4 bases, leaving 13 bases between the germline ends. Germline CDR1 and CDR2: SGHKS and YYEKEE (reference sequence). The CDR3 here is CASSFRPREYNEQFF. The CDR3 bases are TGTGCCAGCAGCTTTAGGCCCCGGGAGTACAATGAGCAGTTCTTC. The whole variable domain, remainder taken from reference TRBV5-5 and TRBJ2-1, is DAGVTQSPTHLIKTRGQQVTLRCSPISGHKSVSWYQQVLGQGPQFIFQYYEKEERGRGNFPDRFSARQFPNYSSELNVNALLLGDSALYLCASSFRPREYNEQFFGPGTRLTVL.

Many counts were recorded for this clonotype. This sequence joins TRBV5-1 and TRBJ2-2; TRBD2 agrees at 9 bases. The length of the CDR3 is 15 residues. Trimming took 3 bases from V and 5 from J; bases not matched to a gene: 5. Germline CDR1 and CDR2: SGHRS and YFSETQ. CDR3 region: CASSSEGLATGELFF. CDR3 in DNA: TGCGCCAGCAGCTCAGAGGGACTAGCAACCGGGGAGCTGTTTTTT. The variable domain in full, with the rest retrieved from reference TRBV5-1 and TRBJ2-2, is KAGVTQTPRYLIKTRGQQVTLSCSPISGHRSVSWYQQTPGQGLQFLFEYFSETQRNKGNFPGRFSGRQFSNSRSEMNVSTLELGDSALYLCASSSEGLATGELFFGEGSRLTVL.

This clonotype was seen a handful of times. This chain joins TRBV7-6 and TRBJ2-5, with TRBD1 matching over 7 bases. The germline V gene encodes CDR1 SGHVS and CDR2 FNYEAQ. The CDR3 loop spans 16 amino acids. V dropped 5 bases and J dropped 2; count of bases not matched to a gene: 11. The CDR3 coding sequence is TGTGCCAGCAGCACCGACTTAGACAGGGCGCAAGAGACCCAGTACTTC. Protein product: CASSTDLDRAQETQYF. Variable domain in full (rest from reference TRBV7-6 and TRBJ2-5): GAGVSQSPRYKVTKRGQDVALRCDPISGHVSLYWYRQALGQGPEFLTYFNYEAQQDKSGLPNDRFSAERPEGSISTLTIQRTEQRDSAMYRCASSTDLDRAQETQYFGPGTRLLVL.

The chain carries TRBV10-3 and TRBJ2-7; perhaps TRBD1 as D (6 bases). V lost 10 bases and J lost 4, with 17 bases in between. Germline CDR1 and CDR2: ENHRY and SYGVKD. The CDR3 spans 13 residues. CDR3 in DNA: TGTGCCACCGGACAGACGCCCGAATACGAGCAGTACTTC. Its translation is CATGQTPEYEQYF.